A selection of T cell receptor beta chains follows, all from one sample in a study of T cell responses to AZD1222 COVID-19 vaccine. Produced via immunoSEQ multiplex PCR; TCRdb's table is partial and in-frame only. Here the sample spans approximately 100,000 clones, less than 95% being singletons. The starting material was peripheral blood, obtained on day 0 of AZD1222 vaccination. All receptors derive from an adult in good health. The CDR3 runs from the conserved cysteine through the conserved F or W. Fields, in order: clone size, V gene, J gene, D gene, CDR3 DNA, CDR3 protein. The D gene is left open where the match is weak. Size is omitted from some rows. Given values are once, few, many or a class for expanded clones.

abundance: few; v_gene: TRBV6-5; j_gene: TRBJ1-2; d_gene: .; CDR3nt: TGTGCCAGCAGTTACGAAGGCGCCTCTAACTATGGCTACACCTTC; CDR3aa: CASSYEGASNYGYTF
abundance: .; v_gene: TRBV9; j_gene: TRBJ1-1; d_gene: .; CDR3nt: TGTGCCAGCAGCGTATCTGGGGACACTGAAGCTTTCTTT; CDR3aa: CASSVSGDTEAFF
abundance: .; v_gene: TRBV27; j_gene: TRBJ1-2; d_gene: .; CDR3nt: TGTGCCAGCAGGTCGTCGGGGTTGCAATATGGCTACACCTTC; CDR3aa: CASRSSGLQYGYTF
abundance: once; v_gene: TRBV7-8; j_gene: TRBJ2-5; d_gene: .; CDR3nt: TGTGCCAGCAGCCCCGGGCGTTCGGGGGACGGTGAGACCCAGTACTTC; CDR3aa: CASSPGRSGDGETQYF
abundance: once; v_gene: TRBV19; j_gene: TRBJ1-1; d_gene: .; CDR3nt: TGTGCCAGTAGTAAATTGGGACAAAGGGTCGGTGAGAACACTGAAGCTTTCTTT; CDR3aa: CASSKLGQRVGENTEAFF
abundance: few; v_gene: TRBV11-2; j_gene: TRBJ2-2; d_gene: TRBD2; CDR3nt: TGTGCCAGCAGCTTAGCACTAGTCCGGGGGGTCGGGGAGCTGTTTTTT; CDR3aa: CASSLALVRGVGELFF
abundance: .; v_gene: TRBV11-2; j_gene: TRBJ2-5; d_gene: TRBD2; CDR3nt: TGTGCCAGCAGGGGGACTAGCGAAGAGACCCAGTACTTC; CDR3aa: CASRGTSEETQYF
abundance: .; v_gene: TRBV18; j_gene: TRBJ1-1; d_gene: .; CDR3nt: TGTGCCAGCTCACCTTGGCAGGAGTACACTGAAGCTTTCTTT; CDR3aa: CASSPWQEYTEAFF
abundance: .; v_gene: TRBV12-3/TRBV12-4; j_gene: TRBJ1-2; d_gene: .; CDR3nt: TGTGCCAGCAGTTTCGTCCGCGAGAGAGGCTACACCTTC; CDR3aa: CASSFVRERGYTF
abundance: .; v_gene: TRBV19; j_gene: TRBJ1-1; d_gene: .; CDR3nt: TGTGCCAGTAATTGGCGAGTGGGGAGGGACACTGAAGCTTTCTTT; CDR3aa: CASNWRVGRDTEAFF
abundance: .; v_gene: TRBV6-5; j_gene: TRBJ1-1; d_gene: .; CDR3nt: TGTGCCAGCGCAATCAAGGGGAACACTGAAGCTTTCTTT; CDR3aa: CASAIKGNTEAFF
abundance: .; v_gene: TRBV27; j_gene: TRBJ2-3; d_gene: .; CDR3nt: TGTGCCAGCAGTCTGGGGTGGGAGAGCACAGATACGCAGTATTTT; CDR3aa: CASSLGWESTDTQYF
abundance: .; v_gene: TRBV5-4; j_gene: TRBJ2-1; d_gene: TRBD1; CDR3nt: TGTGCCAGCAACCCCGCCGGACAGGGATTCTACAATGAGCAGTTCTTC; CDR3aa: CASNPAGQGFYNEQFF
abundance: .; v_gene: TRBV3-1/TRBV3-2; j_gene: TRBJ1-2; d_gene: .; CDR3nt: TGTGCCAGCAGCCAGCGGCCAGGGATCTATGGCTACACCTTC; CDR3aa: CASSQRPGIYGYTF
abundance: .; v_gene: TRBV9; j_gene: TRBJ1-1; d_gene: .; CDR3nt: TGTGCCAGCAGCTGGGGGCAGAACACTGAAGCTTTCTTT; CDR3aa: CASSWGQNTEAFF
abundance: .; v_gene: TRBV9; j_gene: TRBJ1-2; d_gene: .; CDR3nt: TGTGCCAGCAGCGTAGTAGCAGGTCGTGGCTACACCTTC; CDR3aa: CASSVVAGRGYTF
abundance: .; v_gene: TRBV7-9; j_gene: TRBJ2-7; d_gene: .; CDR3nt: TGTGCCAGCAGCTTTGCTCCTACTACGGGGGAGCAGTACTTC; CDR3aa: CASSFAPTTGEQYF
abundance: .; v_gene: TRBV6-5; j_gene: TRBJ1-5; d_gene: .; CDR3nt: TGTGCCAGCATATTCACAGGGTCGGATCAGCCCCAGCATTTT; CDR3aa: CASIFTGSDQPQHF
abundance: .; v_gene: TRBV14; j_gene: TRBJ2-7; d_gene: TRBD1; CDR3nt: TGTGCCACCGACAGGGTACCCTCCTACGAGCAGTACTTC; CDR3aa: CATDRVPSYEQYF
abundance: .; v_gene: TRBV5-8; j_gene: TRBJ2-3; d_gene: .; CDR3nt: TGTGCCAGCAGCTTAGGAGGGGGCGCAGATACGCAGTATTTT; CDR3aa: CASSLGGGADTQYF
abundance: .; v_gene: TRBV2; j_gene: TRBJ2-1; d_gene: .; CDR3nt: TGTGCCAGCACCCGGGGGACCACGGAGCAGTTCTTC; CDR3aa: CASTRGTTEQFF
abundance: .; v_gene: TRBV9; j_gene: TRBJ1-5; d_gene: .; CDR3nt: TGTGCCAGCAGCGTAGGGAGCTGGCAGCCCCAGCATTTT; CDR3aa: CASSVGSWQPQHF
abundance: .; v_gene: TRBV28; j_gene: TRBJ2-7; d_gene: .; CDR3nt: TGTGCCAGCAGCCGGGTTTACGAGCAGTACTTC; CDR3aa: CASSRVYEQYF
abundance: .; v_gene: TRBV7-9; j_gene: TRBJ2-2; d_gene: .; CDR3nt: TGTGCCAGCAGCGCCCCCGGGTCTGGCACCGGGGAGCTGTTTTTT; CDR3aa: CASSAPGSGTGELFF
abundance: .; v_gene: TRBV6-5; j_gene: TRBJ2-1; d_gene: .; CDR3nt: TGTGCCAGCATATTCGTGGCTGAGCAGTTCTTC; CDR3aa: CASIFVAEQFF
abundance: .; v_gene: TRBV11-2; j_gene: TRBJ1-2; d_gene: .; CDR3nt: TGTGCCAGCAGCTCCCCGAATCTGGGGGAAGGGGACTATGGCTACACCTTC; CDR3aa: CASSSPNLGEGDYGYTF
abundance: .; v_gene: TRBV7-9; j_gene: TRBJ1-3; d_gene: .; CDR3nt: TGTGCCAGCAGCCCTCGGCGGGGCAACTCTGGAAACACCATATATTTT; CDR3aa: CASSPRRGNSGNTIYF
abundance: .; v_gene: TRBV19; j_gene: TRBJ1-6; d_gene: .; CDR3nt: TGTGCCAGTAGTATAGGCGCAGGGAACGGTTCACCCCTCCACTTT; CDR3aa: CASSIGAGNGSPLHF